This T cell receptor beta chain comes out of a study of cytomegalovirus exposure and HLA in healthy donors (dated by TCRdb to about 2017). With respect to the entire study: According to an earlier analysis of a few hundred of the donors, some 180 million T cells yielded 90 million to 130 million unique TCR beta sequences and approximately 300 Gb of sequence data. A later analysis re-analyzed previously published TCR beta repertoires from roughly 630 donors and added high-resolution HLA genotyping to study TCR occurrence patterns. HLA typing covered class I and class II loci at four-digit resolution. Approximately 300 gigabases of sequencing data and approximately 92 million unique TCR sequences made up an early release that covered several hundred HLA-typed donors. High-throughput TCR immunosequencing, statistical association of individual TCRs with disease status, and machine learning were combined to predict cytomegalovirus infection status. Using immunosequencing, the study profiled T cell repertoires from 666 subjects and related those repertoires to cytomegalovirus serostatus. Typing coverage varied by locus: roughly 620-630 donors for A, B, C, DRB1 and DQB1; roughly 520 for DQA1; approximately 570 for DPA1; approximately 490 for DPB1. The later analysis used no new phenotypic data to find candidate immune exposures, relying instead on TCR beta sequences and their occurrence across donors. Roughly 5 DR-DQ haplotypes were treated as single units for association and clustering because of strong linkage in the cohort. Along with the 666-subject first cohort, a separate validation cohort of over a hundred different subjects was used. Every repertoire in the discovery cohort had been generated on one and the same sequencing platform. Among about 390 genotyped donors of the cohort, an average of approximately 240,000 unique TCR beta nucleotide sequences were sequenced per donor, approximately 20% of them non-productive. An earlier analysis of 587 of the donors used high-throughput TCR beta sequencing to judge whether each TCR beta V gene segment behaved as functional or pseudogenic. Alongside the repertoire data, information on donor age, sex, ethnicity and CMV serostatus was compiled. The study aimed to test whether cataloging public T cell receptors could reveal signatures of past pathogen exposure. Genome-wide SNP genotypes for about 60% of the roughly 700 donors were used in a later genetic analysis, which treated that subset as a discovery cohort. Among the approximately 420 genotyped donors, approximately 77% belonged to the genetic ancestry cluster associated with self-reported Caucasian donors. Results and caveats for the whole study, not just this receptor: Three of the identified cytomegalovirus-associated TCR beta chains were confirmed in vitro to be specific for cytomegalovirus antigens. A cluster of highly shared sequence variants was judged likely to be a technical artifact of the sequencing pipeline. The presence/absence analyses assumed that sequencing depth was roughly uniform across donors, and that assumption may not be true. In an earlier analysis of over 550 of the donors, most TCR beta V segments were observed in productive rearrangements about 90% or about 30% of the time, broadly matching IMGT annotations. A further reported finding was that TCR beta sequences accurately predicted the HLA-A and HLA-B alleles for most subjects in the first cohort. This cohort had only TCR beta chains sequenced, and the lack of alpha or paired-chain data limited which features could be detected. Most CMV-associated TCR beta chains appeared to be HLA-restricted in a later analysis, and the HLA associations seemed to be driven largely by CMV exposure. Most TCR sequences were observed very rarely across donors, whereas some public TCRs were present in many individuals. Linkage disequilibrium might explain the correlated functional status among segregating V segments, but an unknown experimental factor could not be ruled out. Compared with the roughly 710-donor mean, donors in an Asian-associated ancestry cluster had fewer N-insertions in productive TCRs, according to a later genetic analysis. In both the original and validation cohorts, the classifier was reported to diagnose cytomegalovirus status with high specificity and sensitivity. When HLA alleles, especially DR and DQ, strongly co-occurred, TCR associations were difficult to assign to individual alleles. Because counts were too low, roughly 18 rarely observed V segments, including chromosome 9 orphons, were left out of the earlier analysis of several hundred of the donors. A later analysis found that TCR association rates varied across HLA loci, with DRB1 alleles showing the most associated TCRs and HLA-C alleles the fewest. Because some donors lacked HLA typing at each locus, the association tests relied only on the typed subset. For the cohort, immune exposure information was limited to CMV serostatus. The study listed 164 TCR beta chains as associated with cytomegalovirus. An association between a missense DCLRE1C variant and V-gene and J-gene trimming of TCR beta chains was found in a later genetic analysis and replicated in an independent cohort. It was suggested by the authors that the approach could potentially be generalized to other disease states and immunological phenotypes. A later analysis found that HLA-associated TCR beta chains were more clonally expanded and had lower generation probabilities than equally common non-associated chains. Several of the top co-occurrence clusters appeared to be linked to parvovirus B19, influenza, CMV and Epstein-Barr virus, according to a later analysis. Specific HLA alleles were associated with 16,951 TCR beta sequences at a false discovery rate of 0.05 in a later analysis.

The cohort consisted of approximately 690 healthy bone marrow donors. Cohort members were all nominally healthy when sampled, although unrecorded immune exposures were likely present. The donor tested CMV seronegative and was one of the 352 seronegative cohort members. Each donor provided a peripheral blood sample, and peripheral blood mononuclear cells were used for TCR beta sequencing. The Qiagen DNeasy Blood Extraction Kit was used to extract genomic DNA from the blood cell samples. This clone was recorded once. What antigen it recognizes has not been identified. Base qualities were left out, and no much larger clone turns up one base away. Library construction relied on the immunoSEQ multiplex PCR assay. The multiplex PCR relied on a mix of 60 forward primers for TCR Vbeta segments and 13 reverse primers for TCR Jbeta segments. The CDR3 region of rearranged TCR beta genes was amplified from genomic DNA with a multiplex PCR assay. On the Illumina HiSeq System, the amplified TCR beta libraries were sequenced as 87-base-pair reads. Processing in the source paper ran as follows. In a later analysis, 70 million to 95 million unique TCR beta chains were counted across the 500 to 850 repertoires, and roughly 11 million of these chains were shared by at least two donors. Raw reads were error-corrected and collapsed into unique sequences by a nearest-neighbor algorithm in which closely related sequences were merged to remove PCR and sequencing errors. V, D and J gene segments were assigned by aligning CDR3 sequences to IMGT reference sequences. For a sequence to be retained, at least a six-nucleotide match to both a V gene segment and a J gene segment was required. Rearrangements were classified as productive when the CDR3 lacked stop codons and remained in frame with V and J, and all other rearrangements were classified as non-productive. CDR3 was defined according to IMGT convention as the region running from the second conserved V-encoded cysteine to the conserved J-encoded phenylalanine. In an earlier analysis of 587 of the donors, sequences lacking an unambiguous match to a single V gene segment were excluded. In an earlier analysis of approximately 590 of the donors, V segments were called functional above 56.7% productive rearrangements and were called segregating when the between-donor standard deviation exceeded 5%. To diagnose cytomegalovirus status from the catalog of TCR beta chain sequences, a statistical classification framework was built. In a later analysis, V and J genes were assigned by comparing TCR nucleotide sequences against IMGT/GENE-DB human TR gene sequences. The TCRdist pipeline was used in a later analysis to assign CDR3 sequences and most-parsimonious VDJ recombination scenarios. A later analysis defined each TCR beta chain by its CDR3 amino acid sequence plus V-gene family, and excluded reads lacking a unique V-gene family. In a later analysis, 450 to 600 highly shared, low-generation-probability nucleotide sequences were removed to address suspected cross-contamination and a sequencing artifact. A later analysis calculated a clonal expansion index for each public chain from normalized within-repertoire ranks of inferred template counts. In a later analysis, generation probabilities were computed with a VDJ recombination model fitted to out-of-frame rearrangements, and the resulting probabilities were checked against IGoR. A later analysis scored TCR-TCR, TCR-HLA and TCR-CMV co-occurrence with hypergeometric tests, applying a repertoire-size bias correction to TCR pairs. In a later analysis, false discovery rates were estimated by permuting HLA or CMV assignments 20 times. In a later analysis, co-occurring TCRs were grouped with DBSCAN, and TCRdist sequence similarity was added when clustering was performed within HLA-allele-positive subsets. Co-occurrence clustering excluded repertoires with fewer than 30,000 or more than 120,000 public chains, plus five with anomalous nucleotide sharing. Imported from immuneACCESS, the table was reduced by TCRdb to in-frame sequences with V and J called. These copies leave out some clones; in studies compared against another copy, an unresolved V gene accounts for under half, and the cause of the remainder is not known. That table furnishes V, J and clone size, whereas the DNA furnished D and trimming. The sample table holds approximately 140,000 clones, of which around 81% were seen once. The ten largest account for 0.7% of the sample.

The sequenced sample consisted of PBMCs. This sequence was found in a man aged 18 to 30 in good health and CMV-seronegative.

The sequenced DNA: TGTGCCAGCAGCTCCCGGGACAGAGGATATGGCTACACCTTC. Translation gives CASSSRDRGYGYTF. Here the chain combines TRBV7-9 and TRBJ1-2, with 7 central nucleotides matching TRBD1. CDR1 and CDR2 are read off the germline V gene (reference sequence) as SEHNR and FQNEAQ. Measured from the cysteine to the phenylalanine, the CDR3 is 14 residues long. The kept DNA is CDR3 alone, 42 bases in frame from the first base. V is pruned by 4 bases and J by 5 bases, leaving 7 bases of the junction without a gene match.